This T cell receptor beta chain was observed in a study of blood T cell repertoires in COVID-19. Whole-study context: Acute-phase and convalescent COVID-19 samples originated in the United States, Italy and Spain. Sources were T cells, B-cell-depleted T cells, or PBMCs; the material itself was cDNA or gDNA.

In the authors' workflow: Researchers report that nucleated cell counts were estimated from reference gene primer amplification. The method was immunoSEQ multiplex PCR; TCRdb's version includes in-frame clones alone and lacks a portion of them. D and trimming were read from the DNA, whereas the V and J calls and clone size are those reported in that table. The data contain 95,000 to 110,000 clones, approximately 89% of them singletons. The sample was peripheral blood. This TCR derives from a woman over 75 in a cohort sampled during active COVID-19.

The CDR3, as DNA: TGTGCCATTTTCGGGACTAGCTTGGGTGAGCAGTTCTTC. This gives the protein CAIFGTSLGEQFF. The chain links TRBV10-3 to TRBJ2-1; 9 nucleotides line up with TRBD2. CDR1 is ENHRY, CDR2 SYGVKD, per germline. With 9 bases clipped from V and 9 bases from J, the junction kept 9 bases outside the gene matches. The CDR3 sequence is 13 residues long.